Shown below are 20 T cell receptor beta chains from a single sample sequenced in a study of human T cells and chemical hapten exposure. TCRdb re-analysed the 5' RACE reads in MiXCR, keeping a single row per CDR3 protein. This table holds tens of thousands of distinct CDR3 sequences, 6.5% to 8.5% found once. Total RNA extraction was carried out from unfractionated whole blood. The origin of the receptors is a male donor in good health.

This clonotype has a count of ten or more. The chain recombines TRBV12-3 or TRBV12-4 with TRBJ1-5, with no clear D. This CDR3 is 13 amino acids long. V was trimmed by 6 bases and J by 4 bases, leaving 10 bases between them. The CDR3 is CASSLPWNQPQHF. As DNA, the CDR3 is TGTGCCAGCAGCCTTCCGTGGAATCAGCCCCAGCATTTT.

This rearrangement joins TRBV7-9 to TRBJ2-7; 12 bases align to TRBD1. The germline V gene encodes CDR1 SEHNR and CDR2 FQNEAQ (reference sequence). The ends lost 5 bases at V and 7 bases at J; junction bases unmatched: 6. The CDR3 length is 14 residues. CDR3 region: CASSPWDRGQEQYF. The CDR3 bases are TGTGCCAGCAGCCCTTGGGACAGGGGGCAGGAGCAGTACTTC.

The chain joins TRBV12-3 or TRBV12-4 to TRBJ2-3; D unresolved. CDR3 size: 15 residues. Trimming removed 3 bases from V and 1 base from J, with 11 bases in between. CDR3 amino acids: CASSLWGVGTDTQYF. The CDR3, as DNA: TGTGCCAGCAGTTTGTGGGGTGTCGGCACAGATACGCAGTATTTT.

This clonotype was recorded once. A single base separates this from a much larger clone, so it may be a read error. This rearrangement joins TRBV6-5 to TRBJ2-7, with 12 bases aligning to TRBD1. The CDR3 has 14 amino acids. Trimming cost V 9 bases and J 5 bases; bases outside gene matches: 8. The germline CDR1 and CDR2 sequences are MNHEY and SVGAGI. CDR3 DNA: TGTGCCAGAAGTCGAGGGACAGGGGGCGACGAGCAGTACTTC. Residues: CARSRGTGGDEQYF.

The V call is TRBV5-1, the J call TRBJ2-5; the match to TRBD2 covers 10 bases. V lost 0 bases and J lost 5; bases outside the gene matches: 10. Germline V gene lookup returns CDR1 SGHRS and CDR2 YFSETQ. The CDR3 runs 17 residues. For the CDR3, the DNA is TGCGCCAGCAGCTTGGTAGCGGGGGGCCGAACCCTCGAGACCCAGTACTTC. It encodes CASSLVAGGRTLETQYF. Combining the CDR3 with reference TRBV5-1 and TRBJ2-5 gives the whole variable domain KAGVTQTPRYLIKTRGQQVTLSCSPISGHRSVSWYQQTPGQGLQFLFEYFSETQRNKGNFPGRFSGRQFSNSRSEMNVSTLELGDSALYLCASSLVAGGRTLETQYFGPGTRLLVL.

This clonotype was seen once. CDR3 DNA sequence: TGTGCCTGGACGTCCGGGACTAGCGGGAGGGTGACCTACAATGAGCAGTTCTTC. This encodes CAWTSGTSGRVTYNEQFF. This chain uses TRBV30 with TRBJ2-1; 16 bases map to TRBD2. The CDR3 loop spans 18 amino acids. The junction had 8 bases not matched to a gene; V was cut back by 4 bases and J by 2 bases. Germline CDR1 reads GTSNPN; CDR2 reads SVGIG (reference sequence).

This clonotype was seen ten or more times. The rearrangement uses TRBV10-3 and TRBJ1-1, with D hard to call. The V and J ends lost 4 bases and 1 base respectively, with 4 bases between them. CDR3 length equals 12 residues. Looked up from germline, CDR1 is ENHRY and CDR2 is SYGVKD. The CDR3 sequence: CAISGENTEAFF. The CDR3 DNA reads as TGTGCCATCAGTGGAGAGAACACTGAAGCTTTCTTT.

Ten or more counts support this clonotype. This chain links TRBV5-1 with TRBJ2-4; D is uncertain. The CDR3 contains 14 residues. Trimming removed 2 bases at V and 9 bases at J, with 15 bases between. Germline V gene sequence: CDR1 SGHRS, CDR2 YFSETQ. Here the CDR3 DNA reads TGCGCCAGCAGCTTAGTAGGGCCATTACGCATTCAGTACTTC. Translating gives CASSLVGPLRIQYF.

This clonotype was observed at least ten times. CDR3 DNA: TGTGCCAGCAGCCCGGGACTAGCGGGAGGGAAGGGGGGGGCAGATACGCAGTATTTT. This sequence encodes CASSPGLAGGKGGADTQYF. The chain carries TRBV12-3 or TRBV12-4 and TRBJ2-3; 16 positions match TRBD2. CDR3 length: 19 residues. With 6 bases clipped from V and 4 bases from J, the junction kept 13 bases outside the gene matches.

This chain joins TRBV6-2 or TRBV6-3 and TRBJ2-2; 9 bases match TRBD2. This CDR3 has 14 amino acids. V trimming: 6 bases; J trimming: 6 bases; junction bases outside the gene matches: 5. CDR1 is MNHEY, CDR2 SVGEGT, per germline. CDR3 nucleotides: TGTGCCAGCAGAGAACAGCGGGGGGCCGGGGAGCTGTTTTTT. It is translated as CASREQRGAGELFF.

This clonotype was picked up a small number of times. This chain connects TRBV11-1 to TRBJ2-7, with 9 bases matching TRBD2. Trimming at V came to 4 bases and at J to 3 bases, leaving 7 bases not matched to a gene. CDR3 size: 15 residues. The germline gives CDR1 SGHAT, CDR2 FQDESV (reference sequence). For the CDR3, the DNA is TGTGCCAGCAGCTCACCGACTAGCGGATTCTACGAGCAGTACTTC. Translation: CASSSPTSGFYEQYF. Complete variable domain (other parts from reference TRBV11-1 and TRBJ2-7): EAEVAQSPRYKITEKSQAVAFWCDPISGHATLYWYRQILGQGPELLVQFQDESVVDDSQLPKDRFSAERLKGVDSTLKIQPAELGDSAMYLCASSSPTSGFYEQYFGPGTRLTVT.

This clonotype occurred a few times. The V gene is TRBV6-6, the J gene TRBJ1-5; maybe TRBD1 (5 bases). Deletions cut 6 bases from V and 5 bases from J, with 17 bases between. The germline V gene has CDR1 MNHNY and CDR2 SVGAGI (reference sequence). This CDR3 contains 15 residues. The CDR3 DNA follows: TGTGCCAGCAGGCCCAACTCAGGGAATGATCAGCCCCAGCATTTT. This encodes CASRPNSGNDQPQHF.

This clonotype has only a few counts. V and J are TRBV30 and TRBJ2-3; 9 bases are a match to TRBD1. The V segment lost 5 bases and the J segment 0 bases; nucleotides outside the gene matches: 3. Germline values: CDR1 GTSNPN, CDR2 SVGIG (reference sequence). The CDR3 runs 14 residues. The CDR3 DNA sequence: TGTGCCTGGGGGACAGGGTCCAGCACAGATACGCAGTATTTT. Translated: CAWGTGSSTDTQYF.

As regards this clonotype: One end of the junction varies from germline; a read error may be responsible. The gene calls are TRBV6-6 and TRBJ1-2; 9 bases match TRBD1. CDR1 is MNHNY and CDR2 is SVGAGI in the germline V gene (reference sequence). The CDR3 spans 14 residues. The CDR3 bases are TGTGCCAGTGAACAGGGGGCCGAACTCTATGGCGACACCTTC. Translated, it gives CASEQGAELYGDTF.

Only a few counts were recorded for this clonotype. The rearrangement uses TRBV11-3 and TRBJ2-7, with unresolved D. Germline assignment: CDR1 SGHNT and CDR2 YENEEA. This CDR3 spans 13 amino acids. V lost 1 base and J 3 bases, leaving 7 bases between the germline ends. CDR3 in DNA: TGTGCCAGCAGCTTAGGGCCAGACTACGAGCAGTACTTC. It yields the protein CASSLGPDYEQYF.

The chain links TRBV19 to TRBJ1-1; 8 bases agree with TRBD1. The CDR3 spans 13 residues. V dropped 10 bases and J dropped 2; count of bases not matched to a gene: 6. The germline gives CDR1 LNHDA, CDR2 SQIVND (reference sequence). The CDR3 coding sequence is TGTGCCACCTGGGACAGGTACAACACTGAAGCTTTCTTT. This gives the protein CATWDRYNTEAFF.

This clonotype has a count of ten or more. CDR3 protein: CASSDRGMGGTDTQYF. The CDR3 DNA sequence: TGTGCCAGCAGCGACAGGGGAATGGGAGGTACAGATACGCAGTATTTT. The rearrangement uses TRBV11-2 and TRBJ2-3; TRBD1 aligns across 8 bases. This CDR3 is built from 16 residues. J was trimmed by 3 bases and V by 5 bases; bases with no gene match: 10. Per germline, CDR1 SGHAT and CDR2 FQNNGV.

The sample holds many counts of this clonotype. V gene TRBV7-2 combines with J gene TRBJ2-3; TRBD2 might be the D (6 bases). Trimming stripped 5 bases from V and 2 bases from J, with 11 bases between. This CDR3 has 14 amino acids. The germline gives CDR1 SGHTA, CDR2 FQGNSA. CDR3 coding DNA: TGTGCCAGCAGCCTGGACTATCCCACAGATACGCAGTATTTT. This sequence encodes CASSLDYPTDTQYF.

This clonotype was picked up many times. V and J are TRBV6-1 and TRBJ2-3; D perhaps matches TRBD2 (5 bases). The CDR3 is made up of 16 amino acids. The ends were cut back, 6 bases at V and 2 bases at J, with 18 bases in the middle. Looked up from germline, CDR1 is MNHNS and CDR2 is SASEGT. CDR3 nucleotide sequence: TGTGCCAGCAGCTCCGCTCGAGCGGACTTCACAGATACGCAGTATTTT. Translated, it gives CASSSARADFTDTQYF.

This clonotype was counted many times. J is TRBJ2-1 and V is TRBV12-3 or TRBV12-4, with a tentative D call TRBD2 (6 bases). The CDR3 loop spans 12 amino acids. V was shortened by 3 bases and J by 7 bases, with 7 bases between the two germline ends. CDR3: CASSFSGNEQFF. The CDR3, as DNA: TGTGCCAGCAGTTTTAGCGGTAATGAGCAGTTCTTC.